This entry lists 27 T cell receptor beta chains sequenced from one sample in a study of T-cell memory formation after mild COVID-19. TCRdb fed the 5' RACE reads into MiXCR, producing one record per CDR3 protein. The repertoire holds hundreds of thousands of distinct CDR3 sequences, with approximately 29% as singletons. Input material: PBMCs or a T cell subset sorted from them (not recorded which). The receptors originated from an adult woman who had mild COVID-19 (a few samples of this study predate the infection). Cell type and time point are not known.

CDR3 sequence: CASSRLDLAGVRYEQYF. The CDR3 nucleotides read TGTGCCAGCAGTCGCCTGGACCTAGCGGGAGTAAGGTACGAGCAGTACTTC. The V and J genes are TRBV6-2 or TRBV6-3 and TRBJ2-7; 10 bases align to TRBD2. The trim removed 5 bases at V and 4 bases at J, leaving 14 bases unmatched. In germline, CDR1 is MNHEY, CDR2 SVGEGT. CDR3 length: 17 residues.

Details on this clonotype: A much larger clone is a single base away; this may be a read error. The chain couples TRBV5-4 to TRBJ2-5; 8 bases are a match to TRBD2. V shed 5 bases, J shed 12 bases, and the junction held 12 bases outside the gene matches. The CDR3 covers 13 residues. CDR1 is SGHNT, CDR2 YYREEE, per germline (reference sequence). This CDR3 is CASSKAGVNTKYF. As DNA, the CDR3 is TGTGCCAGCAGTAAAGCGGGAGTGAATACCAAGTACTTC. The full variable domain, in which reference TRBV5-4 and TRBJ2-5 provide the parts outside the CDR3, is ETGVTQSPTHLIKTRGQQVTLRCSSQSGHNTVSWYQQALGQGPQFIFQYYREEENGRGNFPPRFSGLQFPNYSSELNVNALELDDSALYLCASSKAGVNTKYFGPGTRLLVL.

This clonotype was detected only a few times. CDR3 residues: CAWSGGYYGYTF. The CDR3 DNA reads as TGTGCCTGGAGTGGGGGCTACTATGGCTACACCTTC. The chain employs TRBV30 and TRBJ1-2; weak D call: TRBD1 (5 bases). The V gene's germline CDR1 is GTSNPN and CDR2 SVGIG (reference sequence). The length of the CDR3 is 12 residues. V was trimmed by 1 base and J by 3 bases, leaving 6 bases between them. The variable domain in full, with the rest retrieved from reference TRBV30 and TRBJ1-2, is SQTIHQWPATLVQPVGSPLSLECTVEGTSNPNLYWYRQAAGRGLQLLFYSVGIGQISSEVPQNLSASRPQDRQFILSSKKLLLSDSGFYLCAWSGGYYGYTFGSGTRLTVV.

The CDR3 DNA is TGTGCCAGCAGCGTAATCAAGGGTGGAGCAGATACGCAGTATTTT. It codes for CASSVIKGGADTQYF. The J gene is TRBJ2-3, the V gene TRBV5-4; no reliable D call. The CDR3 has 15 amino acids. The V gene's germline CDR1 is SGHNT and CDR2 YYREEE (reference sequence). V lost 4 bases and J 4 bases, leaving 16 bases between the germline ends.

The CDR3 is CAISESDSANTGELFF. The CDR3 DNA reads TGTGCCATCAGTGAGTCCGACAGCGCGAACACCGGGGAGCTGTTTTTT. The chain recombines TRBV10-3 with TRBJ2-2; the D gene is possibly TRBD1 (5 bases). Germline V lookup: CDR1 ENHRY, CDR2 SYGVKD. The V gene lost 0 bases and the J gene lost 0 bases, with 8 bases spanning the gap. The CDR3 covers 16 residues.

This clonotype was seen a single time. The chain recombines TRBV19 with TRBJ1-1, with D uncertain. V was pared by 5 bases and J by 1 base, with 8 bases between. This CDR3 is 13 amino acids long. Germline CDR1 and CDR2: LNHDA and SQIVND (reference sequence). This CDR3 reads CASSLQKNTEAFF. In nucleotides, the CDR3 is TGTGCCAGTAGTCTCCAGAAGAACACTGAAGCTTTCTTT.

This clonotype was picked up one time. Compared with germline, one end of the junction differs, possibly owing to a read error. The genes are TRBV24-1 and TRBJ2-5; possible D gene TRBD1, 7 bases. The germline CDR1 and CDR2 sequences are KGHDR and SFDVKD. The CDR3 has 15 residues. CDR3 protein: CANSDNGGQQETQYF. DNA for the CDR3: TGTGCCAACAGTGATAACGGGGGACAGCAAGAGACCCAGTACTTC.

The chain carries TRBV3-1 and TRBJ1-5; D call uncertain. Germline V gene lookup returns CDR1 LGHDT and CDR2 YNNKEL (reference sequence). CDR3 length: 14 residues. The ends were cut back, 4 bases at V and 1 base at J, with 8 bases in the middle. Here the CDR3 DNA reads TGTGCCAGCAGCCTCGGGGTGAGCAATCAGCCCCAGCATTTT. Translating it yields CASSLGVSNQPQHF.

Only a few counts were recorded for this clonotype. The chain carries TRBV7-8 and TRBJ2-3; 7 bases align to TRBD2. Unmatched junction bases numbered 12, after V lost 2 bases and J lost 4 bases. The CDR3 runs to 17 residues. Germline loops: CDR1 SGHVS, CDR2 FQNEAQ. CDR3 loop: CASSLPLAVGGADTQYF. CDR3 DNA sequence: TGTGCCAGCAGCTTACCTCTAGCGGTAGGAGGGGCAGATACGCAGTATTTT.

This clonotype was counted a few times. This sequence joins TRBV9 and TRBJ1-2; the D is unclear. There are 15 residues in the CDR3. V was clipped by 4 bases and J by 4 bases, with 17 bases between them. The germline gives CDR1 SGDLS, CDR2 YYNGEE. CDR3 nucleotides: TGTGCCAGCAGCCTAGAAAGCTCAACCATCTATGGCTACACCTTC. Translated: CASSLESSTIYGYTF.

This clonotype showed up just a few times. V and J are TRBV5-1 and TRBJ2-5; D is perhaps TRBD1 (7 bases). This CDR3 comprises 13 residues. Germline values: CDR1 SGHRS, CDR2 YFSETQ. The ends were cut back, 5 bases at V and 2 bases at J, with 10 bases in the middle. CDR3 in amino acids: CASRQGGQETQYF. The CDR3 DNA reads TGCGCCAGCAGGCAGGGGGGTCAAGAGACCCAGTACTTC. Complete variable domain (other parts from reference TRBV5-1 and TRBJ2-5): KAGVTQTPRYLIKTRGQQVTLSCSPISGHRSVSWYQQTPGQGLQFLFEYFSETQRNKGNFPGRFSGRQFSNSRSEMNVSTLELGDSALYLCASRQGGQETQYFGPGTRLLVL.

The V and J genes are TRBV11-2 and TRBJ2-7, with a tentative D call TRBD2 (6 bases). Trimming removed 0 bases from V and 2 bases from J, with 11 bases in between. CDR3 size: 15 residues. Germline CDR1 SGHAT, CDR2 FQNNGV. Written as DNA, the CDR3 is TGTGCCAGCAGCTTAGAGCCCTGGGGGGCCTACGAGCAGTACTTC. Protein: CASSLEPWGAYEQYF.

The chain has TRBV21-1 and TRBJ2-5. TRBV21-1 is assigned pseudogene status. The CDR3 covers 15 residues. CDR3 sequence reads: CASSNPTTGQETQYF. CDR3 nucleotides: TGTGCCAGCAGCAACCCGACCACGGGGCAAGAGACCCAGTACTTC.

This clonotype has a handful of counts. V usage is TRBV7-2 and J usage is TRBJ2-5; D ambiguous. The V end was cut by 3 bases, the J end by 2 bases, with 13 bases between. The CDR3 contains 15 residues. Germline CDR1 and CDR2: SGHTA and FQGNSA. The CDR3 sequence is CASSFDGGRQETQYF. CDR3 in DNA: TGTGCCAGCAGCTTCGACGGTGGTCGGCAAGAGACCCAGTACTTC.

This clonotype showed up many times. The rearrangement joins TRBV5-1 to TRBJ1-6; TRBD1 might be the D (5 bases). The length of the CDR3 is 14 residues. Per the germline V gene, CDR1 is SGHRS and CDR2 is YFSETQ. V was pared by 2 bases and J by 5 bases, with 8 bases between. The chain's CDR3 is CASSLRGHNSPLHF. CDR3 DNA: TGCGCCAGCAGCTTACGGGGACATAATTCACCCCTCCACTTT.

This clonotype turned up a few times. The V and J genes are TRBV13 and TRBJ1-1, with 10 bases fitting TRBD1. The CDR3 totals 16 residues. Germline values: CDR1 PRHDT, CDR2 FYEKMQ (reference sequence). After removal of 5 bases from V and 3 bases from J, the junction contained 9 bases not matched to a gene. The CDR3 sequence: CASSPYDRGRYTEAFF. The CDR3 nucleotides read TGTGCCAGCAGCCCGTACGACAGGGGGCGATACACTGAAGCTTTCTTT.

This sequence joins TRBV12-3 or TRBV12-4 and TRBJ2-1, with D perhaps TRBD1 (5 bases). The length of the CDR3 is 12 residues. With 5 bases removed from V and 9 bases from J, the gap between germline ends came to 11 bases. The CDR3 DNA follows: TGTGCCAGCAGTCCAGGGTTCCTTGAGCAGTTCTTC. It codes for CASSPGFLEQFF.

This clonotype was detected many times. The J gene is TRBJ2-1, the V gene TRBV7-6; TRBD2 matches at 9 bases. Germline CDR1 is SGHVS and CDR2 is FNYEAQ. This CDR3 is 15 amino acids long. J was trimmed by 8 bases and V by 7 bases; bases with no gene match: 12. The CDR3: CASKRYSGSGDEQFF. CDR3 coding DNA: TGTGCCAGCAAAAGATATAGCGGGAGCGGGGATGAGCAGTTCTTC.

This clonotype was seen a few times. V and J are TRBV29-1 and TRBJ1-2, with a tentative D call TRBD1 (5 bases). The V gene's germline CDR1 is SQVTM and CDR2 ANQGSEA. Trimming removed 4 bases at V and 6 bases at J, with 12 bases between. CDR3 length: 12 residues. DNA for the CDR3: TGCAGCGTTGCTGGAGGGGCGGATGGCTACACCTTC. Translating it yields CSVAGGADGYTF.

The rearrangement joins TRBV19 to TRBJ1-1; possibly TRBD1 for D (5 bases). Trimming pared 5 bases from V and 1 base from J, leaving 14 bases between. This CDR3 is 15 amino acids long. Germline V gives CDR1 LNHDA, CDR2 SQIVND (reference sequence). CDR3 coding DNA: TGTGCCAGTAGTGCTTTCGGGACGGCGAACACTGAAGCTTTCTTT. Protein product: CASSAFGTANTEAFF.

CDR3 loop: CASSDPRVSTNEQFF. The CDR3 nucleotides are TGTGCCAGCAGTGACCCCAGGGTCTCGACGAATGAGCAGTTCTTC. The V and J genes are TRBV25-1 and TRBJ2-1; D is perhaps TRBD1 (5 bases). In germline, CDR1 is MGHDK, CDR2 SYGVNS. This CDR3 has 15 amino acids. V lost 3 bases to trimming and J lost 7 bases, with 16 bases between them.

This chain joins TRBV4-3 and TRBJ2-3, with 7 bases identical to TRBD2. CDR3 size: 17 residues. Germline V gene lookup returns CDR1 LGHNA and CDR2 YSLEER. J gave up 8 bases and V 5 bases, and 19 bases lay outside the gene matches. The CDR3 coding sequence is TGCGCCAGCAGCGCTAGCCCCCTGGCGGGAGCCCTTGGTACGCAGTATTTT. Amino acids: CASSASPLAGALGTQYF.

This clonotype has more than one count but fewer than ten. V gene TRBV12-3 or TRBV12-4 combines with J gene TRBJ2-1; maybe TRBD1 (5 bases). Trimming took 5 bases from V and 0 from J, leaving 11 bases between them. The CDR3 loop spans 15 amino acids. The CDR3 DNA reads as TGTGCCAGCAGTCCGAGACAGAGCTCCTACAATGAGCAGTTCTTC. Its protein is CASSPRQSSYNEQFF.

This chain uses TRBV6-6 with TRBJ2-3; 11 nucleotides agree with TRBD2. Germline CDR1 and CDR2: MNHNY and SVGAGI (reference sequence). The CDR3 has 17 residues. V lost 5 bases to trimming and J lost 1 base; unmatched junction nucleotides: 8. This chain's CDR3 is CASSPQLAGVGTDTQYF. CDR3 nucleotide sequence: TGTGCCAGCAGTCCCCAACTAGCGGGGGTTGGCACAGATACGCAGTATTTT.

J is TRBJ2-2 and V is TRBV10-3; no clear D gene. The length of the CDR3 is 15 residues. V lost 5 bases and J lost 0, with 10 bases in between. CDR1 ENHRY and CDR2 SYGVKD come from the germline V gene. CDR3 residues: CAISSWVPNTGELFF. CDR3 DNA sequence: TGTGCCATCAGTTCCTGGGTTCCGAACACCGGGGAGCTGTTTTTT.

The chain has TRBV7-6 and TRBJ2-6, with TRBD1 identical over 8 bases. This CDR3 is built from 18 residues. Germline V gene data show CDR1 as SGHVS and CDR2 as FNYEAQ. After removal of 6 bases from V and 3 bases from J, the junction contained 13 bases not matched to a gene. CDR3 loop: CASRPTRQGQGGANVLTF. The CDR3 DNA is TGTGCCAGCAGACCTACCAGACAGGGGCAGGGTGGGGCCAACGTCCTGACTTTC.

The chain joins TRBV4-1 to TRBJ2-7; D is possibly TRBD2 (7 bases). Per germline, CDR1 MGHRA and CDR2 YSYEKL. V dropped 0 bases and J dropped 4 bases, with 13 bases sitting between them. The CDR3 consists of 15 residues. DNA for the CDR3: TGCGCCAGCAGCCAAGATCCCAAGGGGGGGTACGAGCAGTACTTC. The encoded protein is CASSQDPKGGYEQYF.